This TCR beta chain was sequenced during a study of T cells in Graves' hyperthyroidism and ophthalmopathy. Study-level points and caveats: From stable hyperthyroidism, ophthalmopathy was separated by a 13 V-J model. Ophthalmopathy was model-predicted a median around seven months pre-onset.

This clonotype was picked up a small number of times. No antigen is known for it. Using RNA transcripts as the source, TCR beta CDR3 regions were amplified. The study used the HTBI primer set for a first-round RT-PCR of the TCR CDR3. Using its own MiXCR run on the multiplex PCR reads, TCRdb lists one record per CDR3 protein. The top ten clones hold around 47% of a sample with roughly 200,000 distinct CDR3 sequences, roughly 18% of them seen once. CDR3 length equals 13 residues. CDR1 is SGHVS and CDR2 is FNYEAQ in the germline V gene. V was pared by 2 bases and J by 2 bases, with 6 bases between. Exclusion of a patient resulted from uncontrolled infection, other autoimmune disease, pregnancy or lactation. Based on clinical symptoms, serum thyroxine and TRAb, thyroid ultrasound and orbital computed tomography, diagnoses were reached.

This chain joins TRBV7-6 and TRBJ1-1; D ambiguous. The origin of this receptor is a man aged 35 to 55 with Graves' hyperthyroidism. The sequenced sample was blood. The CDR3 is CASSLSSNTEAFF. The DNA for the CDR3 is TGTGCCAGCAGCTTAAGCAGCAACACTGAAGCTTTCTTT.